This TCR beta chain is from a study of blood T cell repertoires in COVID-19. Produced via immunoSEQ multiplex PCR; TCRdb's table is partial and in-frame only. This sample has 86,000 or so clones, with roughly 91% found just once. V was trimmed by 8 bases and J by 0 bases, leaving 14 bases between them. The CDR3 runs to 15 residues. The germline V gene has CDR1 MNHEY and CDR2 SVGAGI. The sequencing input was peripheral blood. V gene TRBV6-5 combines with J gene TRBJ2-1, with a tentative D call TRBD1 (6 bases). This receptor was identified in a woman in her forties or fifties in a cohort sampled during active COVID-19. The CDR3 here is CASVRTVFSYNEQFF. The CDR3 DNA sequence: TGTGCCAGCGTACGGACAGTTTTCTCCTACAATGAGCAGTTCTTC.